This T cell receptor beta chain was found in a study of cytomegalovirus exposure and HLA in healthy donors (TCRdb year 2017). Study-wide context: According to an earlier analysis of 450 to 650 of the donors, some 180 million T cells yielded 117 million unique TCR beta sequences and approximately 300 Gb of sequence data. An early release covering roughly 600 HLA-typed donors comprised about 300 gigabases of sequencing data and about 90 million unique TCR sequences. Of the 300 to 450 genotyped donors, about 80% fell in the genetic ancestry cluster associated with self-reported Caucasian donors. The aim of the study was to test whether cataloging public T cell receptors could identify signatures of past pathogen exposure. The study used immunosequencing to profile the T cell repertoires of 670 or so subjects and linked those repertoires to cytomegalovirus serostatus. In addition to the first cohort of roughly 700 subjects, a separate validation cohort of about 120 different subjects was used. High-throughput TCR immunosequencing, statistical association of individual TCRs with disease status, and machine learning were combined to predict cytomegalovirus infection status. A later analysis re-analyzed previously published TCR beta repertoires from 500 to 700 donors and added high-resolution HLA genotyping to study TCR occurrence patterns. Rather than using new phenotypic data, the later analysis identified candidate immune exposures from TCR beta sequences and from how often those sequences occurred across donors. An earlier analysis of 500 to 650 of the donors applied high-throughput TCR beta sequencing to assess whether each TCR beta V gene segment acted as functional or pseudogenic. Donor age, sex, ethnicity and CMV serostatus were collected together with the repertoire data. In a later genetic analysis, genome-wide SNP genotypes for about three fifths of the roughly 670 donors were used, and that subset was treated as a discovery cohort. All discovery cohort repertoires had been generated on a single sequencing platform. Class I and class II HLA loci were covered by the typing at four-digit resolution. The number of typed donors differed by locus: 629-630 for A, B, C, DRB1 and DQB1; about 520 for DQA1; 600 to 610 for DPA1; and 400 to 480 for DPB1. Roughly 5 DR-DQ haplotypes were treated as single units for association and clustering because of strong linkage in the cohort. On average, around 240,000 unique TCR beta nucleotide sequences were sequenced per donor among 300 to 500 genotyped donors of the cohort, with 15% to 20% of those sequences being non-productive.

The library was made by the immunoSEQ multiplex PCR assay. The multiplex PCR relied on a mix of 60 forward primers for TCR Vbeta segments and 13 reverse primers for TCR Jbeta segments. The CDR3 region of rearranged TCR beta genes was amplified from genomic DNA by a multiplex PCR assay. On the Illumina HiSeq System, the amplified TCR beta libraries were sequenced as 87-base-pair reads. Per the source publication's procedure: In a later analysis, tens of millions of unique TCR beta chains were counted across the approximately 620 repertoires, and roughly 11 million of these chains were shared by at least two donors. Raw reads were error-corrected and collapsed into unique sequences by a nearest-neighbor algorithm in which closely related sequences were merged to remove PCR and sequencing errors. To assign V, D and J gene segments, CDR3 sequences were aligned to IMGT reference sequences. For a sequence to be retained, a match of at least six nucleotides was required to both a V gene segment and a J gene segment. A rearrangement was called productive if the CDR3 had no stop codons and remained in frame with V and J, and every other rearrangement was called non-productive. CDR3 was defined by IMGT convention, running from the second conserved V-encoded cysteine to the conserved J-encoded phenylalanine. The earlier analysis of about 620 of the donors excluded sequences that lacked an unambiguous match to a single V gene segment. An earlier analysis of 587 of the donors classified V segments as functional when productive rearrangements were above 56.7% and as segregating when the standard deviation between donors was above 5%. A statistical classification framework was built to diagnose cytomegalovirus status from the catalog of TCR beta chain sequences. V and J gene assignment, in a later analysis, came from comparing TCR nucleotide sequences with IMGT/GENE-DB human TR gene sequences. Using the TCRdist pipeline, a later analysis assigned CDR3 sequences along with most-parsimonious VDJ recombination scenarios. A later analysis defined each TCR beta chain by its CDR3 amino acid sequence plus V-gene family, and excluded reads lacking a unique V-gene family. In a later analysis, 450 to 600 highly shared, low-generation-probability nucleotide sequences were removed to address suspected cross-contamination and a sequencing artifact. A later analysis calculated a clonal expansion index for each public chain from normalized within-repertoire ranks of inferred template counts. Generation probabilities in a later analysis came from a VDJ recombination model fitted to out-of-frame rearrangements, and those results were checked against IGoR. A later analysis scored TCR-TCR, TCR-HLA and TCR-CMV co-occurrence with hypergeometric tests, applying a repertoire-size bias correction to TCR pairs. In a later analysis, false discovery rates were estimated by permuting HLA or CMV assignments 20 times. In a later analysis, co-occurring TCRs were grouped using DBSCAN, with TCRdist sequence similarity added in when clustering inside HLA-allele-positive subsets. Repertoires with fewer than 30,000 or more than 120,000 public chains were left out of co-occurrence clustering, as were a few repertoires with anomalous nucleotide sharing. What TCRdb holds here is the immuneACCESS table cut down to in-frame rearrangements. Part of the clones is not present; checked against another copy, under half of the missing clones reflect an unresolved V gene, and the others are unexplained. V and J calls and clone size come straight from that table; D and trimming were deduced from the DNA. In all, the sample holds roughly 150,000 clones, and 76% of those were seen once. The top ten constitute roughly 2% of the sample.

General study outcomes and caveats: This cohort had only TCR beta chains sequenced, and the lack of alpha or paired-chain data limited which features could be detected. A further reported finding was that TCR beta sequences accurately predicted the HLA-A and HLA-B alleles for most subjects in the first cohort. Because counts were too low, seventeen rarely observed V segments, including chromosome 9 orphons, were left out of the earlier analysis of several hundred of the donors. In the study, around 150 TCR beta chains were listed as associated with cytomegalovirus. Cytomegalovirus status was reported to be diagnosed by the classifier with high specificity and sensitivity in both the original and validation cohorts. A cluster of highly shared sequence variants was judged likely to be a technical artifact of the sequencing pipeline. Most TCR sequences were seen in very few donors, while some public TCRs were found in many individuals. CMV serostatus was the only immune exposure information available for the cohort. An earlier analysis of roughly 570 of the donors showed that most TCR beta V segments appeared in productive rearrangements either about 87% or about 30% of the time, which broadly matched IMGT annotations. According to a later analysis, most CMV-associated TCR beta chains appeared to be HLA-restricted, and the HLA associations seemed to be driven largely by CMV exposure. Linkage disequilibrium might explain the correlated functional status among segregating V segments, but an unknown experimental factor could not be ruled out. In a later genetic analysis, fewer N-insertions in productive TCRs were reported among donors in an Asian-associated ancestry cluster than the roughly 700-donor mean. Some IMGT-functional V segments, including TRBV6-2 and TRBV6-3, could not be distinguished by the 87-base-pair reads and were therefore excluded. Assigning TCR associations to individual alleles was difficult when HLA alleles, especially DR and DQ, strongly co-occurred. A later analysis found that HLA-associated TCR beta chains were more clonally expanded and had lower generation probabilities than equally common non-associated chains. At a false discovery rate of 0.05, a later analysis linked 15,000 to 20,000 TCR beta sequences to specific HLA alleles. A later analysis found that TCR association rates varied across HLA loci, with DRB1 alleles showing the most associated TCRs and HLA-C alleles the fewest. The presence/absence analyses assumed that sequencing depth was roughly uniform across donors, and that assumption may not be true. According to a later analysis, parvovirus B19, influenza, CMV and Epstein-Barr virus appeared linked to several top co-occurrence clusters. V-gene and J-gene trimming of TCR beta chains was associated with a missense DCLRE1C variant in a later genetic analysis, and the association was replicated in an independent cohort. Three of the identified cytomegalovirus-associated TCR beta chains were confirmed in vitro to be specific for cytomegalovirus antigens. HLA typing was unavailable for some donors at each locus, so association tests used only the typed subset. It was suggested by the authors that the approach could potentially be generalized to other disease states and immunological phenotypes.

The CDR3 has 14 amino acids, counting the end cysteine and phenylalanine. Here the CDR3 DNA is all that survives: 42 bases in frame from base 1. The CDR1 and CDR2 encoded by the germline V gene are SGHRS and YFSETQ. Relative to germline, V is 0 bases shorter and J is 6 bases shorter, with 9 bases between their ends. About this clone: Its binding antigen is unknown. Nothing much larger sits one base from this clone, and base qualities are not available.

The cohort comprised some 700 healthy bone marrow donors. At the time of sampling, all cohort members were nominally healthy, though unrecorded immune exposures were likely present. The donor tested CMV seronegative, placing the donor among the 300 to 450 seronegative members of the cohort. A peripheral blood sample was provided by each donor, and peripheral blood mononuclear cells were used for TCR beta sequencing. The Qiagen DNeasy Blood Extraction Kit was used to extract genomic DNA from the blood cell samples. The sequenced material came from PBMCs. This receptor was taken from a middle-aged woman in good health and CMV-seronegative. Recombination connected TRBV5-1 to TRBJ1-4; TRBD1 is possibly the D segment (6 matching bases). The CDR3 sequence is CASSLEQGDEKLFF. In nucleotide form, the sequence is TGCGCCAGCAGCTTGGAACAGGGCGATGAAAAACTGTTTTTT. The variable domain in full, with residues beyond the CDR3 obtained from the reference TRBV5-1 and TRBJ1-4 genes, is KAGVTQTPRYLIKTRGQQVTLSCSPISGHRSVSWYQQTPGQGLQFLFEYFSETQRNKGNFPGRFSGRQFSNSRSEMNVSTLELGDSALYLCASSLEQGDEKLFFGSGTQLSVL.